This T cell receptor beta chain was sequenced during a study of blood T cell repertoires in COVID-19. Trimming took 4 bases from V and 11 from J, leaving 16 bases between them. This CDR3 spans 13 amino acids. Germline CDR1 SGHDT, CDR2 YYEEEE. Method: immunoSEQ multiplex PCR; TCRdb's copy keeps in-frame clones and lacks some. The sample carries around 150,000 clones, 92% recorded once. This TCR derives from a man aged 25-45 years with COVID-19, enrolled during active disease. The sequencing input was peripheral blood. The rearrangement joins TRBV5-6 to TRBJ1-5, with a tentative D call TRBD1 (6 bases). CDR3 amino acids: CASSPWTVQAQHF. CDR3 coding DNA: TGTGCCAGCAGCCCCTGGACAGTCCAGGCCCAGCATTTT.